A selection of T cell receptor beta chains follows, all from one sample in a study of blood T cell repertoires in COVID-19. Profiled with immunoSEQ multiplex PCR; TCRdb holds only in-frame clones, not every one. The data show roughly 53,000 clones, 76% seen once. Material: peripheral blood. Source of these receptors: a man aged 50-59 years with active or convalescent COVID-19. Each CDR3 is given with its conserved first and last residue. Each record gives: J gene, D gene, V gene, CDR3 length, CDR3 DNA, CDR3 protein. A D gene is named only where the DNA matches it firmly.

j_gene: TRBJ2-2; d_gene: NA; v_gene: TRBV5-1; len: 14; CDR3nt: TGCGCCAGCAGCATCGGGGGTGACACCGGGGAGCTGTTTTTT; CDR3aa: CASSIGGDTGELFF
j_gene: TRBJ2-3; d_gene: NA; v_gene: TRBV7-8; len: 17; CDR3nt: TGTGCCAGCAGTCTAGCTGTGTGGGCTTCTAGCACAGATACGCAGTATTTT; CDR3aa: CASSLAVWASSTDTQYF
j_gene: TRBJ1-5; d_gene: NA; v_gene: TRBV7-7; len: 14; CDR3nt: TGTGCTAGCAGCCCAACAAAGCCAGGTCAGCCCCAGCATTTT; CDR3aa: CASSPTKPGQPQHF
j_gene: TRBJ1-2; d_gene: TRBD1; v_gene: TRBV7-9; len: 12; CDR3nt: TGTGCCAGCAGCTGGGACAGCTATGGCTACACCTTC; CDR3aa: CASSWDSYGYTF
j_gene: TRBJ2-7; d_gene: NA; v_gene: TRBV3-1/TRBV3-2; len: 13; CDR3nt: TGTGCCAGCAGCAACCCTAAATCAAGTAGCGTTCGGTTC; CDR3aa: CASSNPKSSSVRF
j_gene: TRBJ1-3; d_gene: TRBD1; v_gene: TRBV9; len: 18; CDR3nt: TGTGCCAGCAGCGTAGCGACAGAAACAGGGGTCCCCGGAAACACCATATATTTT; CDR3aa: CASSVATETGVPGNTIYF
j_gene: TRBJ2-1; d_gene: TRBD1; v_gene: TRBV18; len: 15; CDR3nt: TGTGCCAGCTCCCTCGGACAGGGTCCCTACAATGAGCAGTTCTTC; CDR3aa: CASSLGQGPYNEQFF
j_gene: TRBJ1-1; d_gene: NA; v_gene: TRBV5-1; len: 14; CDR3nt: TGCGCCAGCAGCTCGCAAACGGGGGGGACTGAAGCTTTCTTT; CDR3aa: CASSSQTGGTEAFF
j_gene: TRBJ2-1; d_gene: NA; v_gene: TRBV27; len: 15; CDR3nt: TGTGCCAGCAGTTTATCGGTTAGGCGGGACAATGAGCAGTTCTTC; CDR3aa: CASSLSVRRDNEQFF
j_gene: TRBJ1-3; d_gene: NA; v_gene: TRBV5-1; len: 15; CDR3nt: TGCGCCAGCAGCTTGGTTCAGGGGACTGGAAACACCATATATTTT; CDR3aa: CASSLVQGTGNTIYF